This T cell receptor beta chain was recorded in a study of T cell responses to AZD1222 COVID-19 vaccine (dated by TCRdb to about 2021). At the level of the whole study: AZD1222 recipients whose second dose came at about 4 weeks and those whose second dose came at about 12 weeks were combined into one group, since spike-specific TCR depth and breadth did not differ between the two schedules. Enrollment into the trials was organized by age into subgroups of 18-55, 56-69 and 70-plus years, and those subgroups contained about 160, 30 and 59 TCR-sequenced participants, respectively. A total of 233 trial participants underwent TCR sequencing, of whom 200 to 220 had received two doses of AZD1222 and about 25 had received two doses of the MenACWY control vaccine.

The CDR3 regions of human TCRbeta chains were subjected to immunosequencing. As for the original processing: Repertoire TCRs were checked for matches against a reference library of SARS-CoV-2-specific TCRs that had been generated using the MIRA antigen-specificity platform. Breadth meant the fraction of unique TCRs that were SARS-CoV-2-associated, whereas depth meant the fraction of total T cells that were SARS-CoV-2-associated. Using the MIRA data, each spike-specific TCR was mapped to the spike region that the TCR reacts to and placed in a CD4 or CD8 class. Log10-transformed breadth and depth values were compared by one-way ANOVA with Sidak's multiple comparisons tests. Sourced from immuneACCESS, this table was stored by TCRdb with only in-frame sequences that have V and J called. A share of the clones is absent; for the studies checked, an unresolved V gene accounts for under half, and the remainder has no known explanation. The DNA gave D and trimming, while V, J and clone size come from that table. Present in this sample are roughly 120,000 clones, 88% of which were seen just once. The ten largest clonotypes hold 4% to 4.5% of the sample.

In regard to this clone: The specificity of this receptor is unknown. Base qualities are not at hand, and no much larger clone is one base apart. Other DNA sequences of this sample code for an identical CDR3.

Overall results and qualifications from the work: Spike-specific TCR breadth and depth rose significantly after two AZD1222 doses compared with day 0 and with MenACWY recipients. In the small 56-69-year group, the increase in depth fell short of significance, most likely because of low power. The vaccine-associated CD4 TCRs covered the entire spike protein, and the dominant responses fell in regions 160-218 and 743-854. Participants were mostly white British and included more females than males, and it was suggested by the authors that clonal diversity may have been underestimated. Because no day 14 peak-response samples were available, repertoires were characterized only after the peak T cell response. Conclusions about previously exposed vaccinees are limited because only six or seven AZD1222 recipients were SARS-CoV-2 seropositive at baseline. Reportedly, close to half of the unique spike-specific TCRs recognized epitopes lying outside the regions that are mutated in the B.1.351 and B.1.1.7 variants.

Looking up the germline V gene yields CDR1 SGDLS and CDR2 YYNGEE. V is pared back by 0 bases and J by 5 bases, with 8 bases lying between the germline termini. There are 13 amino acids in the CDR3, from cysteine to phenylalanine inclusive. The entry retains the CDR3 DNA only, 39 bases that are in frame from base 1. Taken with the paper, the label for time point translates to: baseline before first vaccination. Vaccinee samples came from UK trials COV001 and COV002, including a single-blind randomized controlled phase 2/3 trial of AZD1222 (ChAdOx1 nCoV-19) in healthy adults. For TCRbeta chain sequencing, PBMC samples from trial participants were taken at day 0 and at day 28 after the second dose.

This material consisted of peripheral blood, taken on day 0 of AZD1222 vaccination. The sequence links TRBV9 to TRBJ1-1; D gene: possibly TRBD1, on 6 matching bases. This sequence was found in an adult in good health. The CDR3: CASSVEGGTEAFF. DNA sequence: TGTGCCAGCAGCGTAGAAGGGGGGACTGAAGCTTTCTTT.